This TCR beta chain comes out of a study of cytomegalovirus exposure and HLA in healthy donors. Germline values: CDR1 MDHEN, CDR2 SYDVKM. Trimming pared 5 bases from V and 8 bases from J, leaving 10 bases between. The CDR3 consists of 12 residues. Regarding the study as a whole: Accounts indicate the classifier identified cytomegalovirus status with strong specificity and sensitivity.

This clone was observed a handful of times. No antigen is known for it. 13 Jbeta primers and 60 Vbeta primers were used for the PCR. Libraries were prepared by immunoSEQ multiplex PCR; TCRdb keeps only in-frame clonotypes and omits some of them. In the table there are 150,000 to 200,000 clones, approximately 65% of which are singletons. The chain links TRBV28 to TRBJ1-3; D is undetermined. Sequenced material: PBMCs. The source is a man aged 35-49 years in good health and CMV-seronegative. CDR3 DNA: TGTGCCAGCAGTCTTCCGGGGTACACCATATATTTT. Translated, it gives CASSLPGYTIYF.